This TCR beta chain derives from a study of blood T cell repertoires in COVID-19. Study as a whole: Sites across the United States, Italy and Spain contributed samples from acute and convalescent COVID-19. The cDNA or gDNA used as material had been derived from T cells, B-cell-depleted T cells, or PBMCs.

The CDR3 contains 14 residues. V lost 8 bases and J lost 0, with 13 bases in between. Germline V gives CDR1 MNHEY, CDR2 SMNVEV (reference sequence). How the authors handled the data: Amplified reference gene primers provided the basis for estimating nucleated cell counts. Clones were read by immunoSEQ multiplex PCR, and TCRdb kept only the in-frame ones, dropping some. D and trimming were read from the DNA, whereas the V and J calls and clone size are those reported in that table. The table lists roughly 120,000 clones, about nine tenths of them singletons. Sequencing was done on a sample of peripheral blood. J is TRBJ1-2 and V is TRBV27; D perhaps matches TRBD1 (5 bases). This TCR came from a man aged 45-60 years with active COVID-19. CDR3 nucleotides: TGTGCCAGCGCTCCCGCGGGACCTAACTATGGCTACACCTTC. Encoded protein: CASAPAGPNYGYTF.